The 2 T cell receptor beta chains below were found in one sample sequenced in a study of vaccination and CD4 T cells after COVID-19. The treatment: approximately 10-day PBMC culture with coronavirus spike peptide pools or control peptides (ViraFEST assay). CD4+ T cells that came from the unexposed donor were collected before the COVID-19 pandemic (2011-2018). Their target antigens are unknown. The Oncomine TCR Beta short-read assay sequenced DNA from cultured CD4+ T cells. Cultures of CD4+ T cells served as the source for extracting genomic DNA. Using its own MiXCR run on the PCR reads, TCRdb lists one record per CDR3 protein. The sample lists roughly 9,000 distinct CDR3 sequences; 30% to 45% were seen once. Sequencing was performed on CD4+ T cells from blood, cultured in vitro. The receptors shown here come from a human donor in good health.

This clonotype was counted between two and nine times. The chain carries TRBV25-1 and TRBJ2-1, with 11 bases fitting TRBD1. Germline V CDR1 and CDR2: MGHDK, SYGVNS. This CDR3 region has 15 residues. With 4 bases clipped from V and 9 bases from J, the junction kept 8 bases outside the gene matches. CDR3 amino acids: CASSGKDRGLGEQFF. The CDR3 DNA is TGTGCCAGCAGTGGGAAGGACAGGGGGCTCGGTGAGCAGTTCTTC.

The table lists this clonotype with a few counts. The V call is TRBV19, the J call TRBJ1-2, with no clear D. Trimming pared 6 bases from V and 5 bases from J, leaving 10 bases between. Germline CDR1 and CDR2: LNHDA and SQIVND (reference sequence). The CDR3 is made up of 12 amino acids. The CDR3 coding sequence is TGTGCCAGTAGGGTGCATTTGTATGGCTACACCTTC. This sequence encodes CASRVHLYGYTF. The full variable domain, its missing parts supplied by reference TRBV19 and TRBJ1-2, is DGGITQSPKYLFRKEGQNVTLSCEQNLNHDAMYWYRQDPGQGLRLIYYSQIVNDFQKGDIAEGYSVSREKKESFPLTVTSAQKNPTAFYLCASRVHLYGYTFGSGTRLTVV.